These 17 T cell receptor beta chains were all obtained from the same sample, sequenced in a study of cytomegalovirus exposure and HLA in healthy donors (dated by TCRdb to about 2017). Receptor amplification or capture employed the immunoSEQ multiplex PCR assay. The multiplex PCR relied on a mix of 60 forward primers for TCR Vbeta segments and 13 reverse primers for TCR Jbeta segments. TCRdb provides this immuneACCESS table in a form limited to in-frame rearrangements. Some clones are lacking; in checked studies, under half of them reflect an unresolved V gene, and why the rest are absent is not known. A total of roughly 130,000 clones appear in this sample, about 80% of them only once. 5.3% of the sample belongs to the ten largest clones. Material for sequencing was PBMCs. The origin of the receptors is a man aged 25 to 40 in good health and CMV-seronegative.

The CDR3 region is CASSLRGNEKLFF. The CDR3 coding sequence is TGTGCCAGCAGCTTGAGGGGTAATGAAAAACTGTTTTTT. The chain couples TRBV5-4 to TRBJ1-4, with a weak D call TRBD1 (5 bases). Trimming took off 1 base at V and 4 bases at J, with 5 bases between the two ends. The CDR3 runs 13 residues. Germline CDR1 is SGHNT and CDR2 is YYREEE (reference sequence).

This clone was seen a few times. The chain recombines TRBV30 with TRBJ2-3; possible D gene TRBD1, 6 bases. V lost 4 bases and J 2 bases, leaving 16 bases between the germline ends. Germline values: CDR1 GTSNPN, CDR2 SVGIG (reference sequence). The CDR3 is made up of 15 amino acids. The CDR3 protein is CAWTTGTLYTDTQYF. The CDR3 DNA reads TGTGCCTGGACGACCGGGACACTATACACAGATACGCAGTATTTT.

V gene TRBV2 combines with J gene TRBJ1-2; no definite D call. V lost 6 bases and J 4 bases, leaving 15 bases between the germline ends. The CDR3 contains 14 residues. Germline loops: CDR1 SNHLY, CDR2 FYNNEI. CDR3 loop: CASSGERAVYGYTF. CDR3 nucleotide sequence: TGTGCCAGCAGCGGGGAAAGGGCAGTCTATGGCTACACCTTC.

The rearrangement joins TRBV29-1 to TRBJ2-3; 9 bases fit TRBD1. Germline trimming cut 4 bases from V and 5 bases from J; bases unmatched to any gene: 4. The CDR3 has 13 amino acids. Germline values: CDR1 SQVTM, CDR2 ANQGSEA. The CDR3 coding sequence is TGCAGCGTTGGGACAGGGGTCCAAGATACGCAGTATTTT. Its protein is CSVGTGVQDTQYF.

The J gene is TRBJ1-1, the V gene TRBV5-1; 8 nucleotides align to TRBD1. The J segment lost 5 bases and the V segment lost 3 bases, leaving 9 bases of the junction unmatched. CDR3 length equals 15 residues. The germline V gene has CDR1 SGHRS and CDR2 YFSETQ. In nucleotides, the CDR3 is TGCGCCAGCAGCTCAGCCCCCAGGGGGCAGACTGAAGCTTTCTTT. Its protein is CASSSAPRGQTEAFF.

This sequence joins TRBV6-5 and TRBJ2-1, with 9 bases lining up with TRBD1. This CDR3 is built from 13 residues. Trimming at V came to 8 bases and at J to 8 bases, leaving 7 bases not matched to a gene. Germline V gene sequence: CDR1 MNHEY, CDR2 SVGAGI. The CDR3 is CASFGQGLHEQFF. CDR3 DNA: TGTGCCAGCTTTGGACAGGGGTTGCATGAGCAGTTCTTC.

The genes are TRBV18 and TRBJ1-1; weak D call: TRBD1 (6 bases). Trimming removed 0 bases at V and 1 base at J, with 9 bases between. From germline, CDR1 is KGHSH and CDR2 LQKENI. The CDR3 is made up of 15 amino acids. The CDR3 DNA is TGTGCCAGCTCACCACCGACAGGATCGAACACTGAAGCTTTCTTT. The encoded protein is CASSPPTGSNTEAFF.

V and J are TRBV2 and TRBJ1-2, with TRBD1 as a possible D gene (6 bases). Trimming left V 4 bases short and J 8 bases short, with 14 bases between. CDR1 is SNHLY, CDR2 FYNNEI, per germline. There are 13 residues in the CDR3. The DNA for the CDR3 is TGTGCCAGCAGTGGTTCCGGGACACACGGCTACACCTTC. It encodes CASSGSGTHGYTF.

V usage is TRBV5-4 and J usage is TRBJ1-4; 8 nucleotides line up with TRBD1. The length of the CDR3 is 15 residues. Germline-derived CDR1 and CDR2 are SGHNT and YYREEE (reference sequence). With V trimmed by 4 bases and J by 6 bases, 8 bases remained unmatched. The CDR3 DNA reads as TGTGCCAGCAGCATGCAGGGGGCTACTGATGAAAAACTGTTTTTT. Amino acids: CASSMQGATDEKLFF. Filled out from reference TRBV5-4 and TRBJ1-4, the complete variable domain reads ETGVTQSPTHLIKTRGQQVTLRCSSQSGHNTVSWYQQALGQGPQFIFQYYREEENGRGNFPPRFSGLQFPNYSSELNVNALELDDSALYLCASSMQGATDEKLFFGSGTQLSVL.

Ten or more counts support this clone. The chain is built from TRBV28 and TRBJ1-5; 9 bases fit TRBD1. The CDR3 covers 16 residues. J gave up 2 bases and V 2 bases, and 4 bases lay outside the gene matches. The V gene's germline CDR1 is MDHEN and CDR2 SYDVKM. In DNA form, the CDR3 reads TGTGCCAGCAGTTTACCCCGGGACAGGGGCAATCAGCCCCAGCATTTT. This encodes CASSLPRDRGNQPQHF. Full variable domain (rest looked up from reference TRBV28 and TRBJ1-5): DVKVTQSSRYLVKRTGEKVFLECVQDMDHENMFWYRQDPGLGLRLIYFSYDVKMKEKGDIPEGYSVSREKKERFSLILESASTNQTSMYLCASSLPRDRGNQPQHFGDGTRLSIL.

The rearrangement links TRBV30 to TRBJ2-7, with TRBD2 matching over 8 bases. This CDR3 region has 15 residues. CDR1 and CDR2 (germline): GTSNPN, SVGIG (reference sequence). V shed 3 bases and J 4 bases; nucleotides not matched to a gene: 11. The CDR3: CAWSPPRGRNYEQYF. CDR3 sequence (DNA): TGTGCCTGGAGCCCCCCCCGCGGGAGGAATTACGAGCAGTACTTC. Complete variable domain (other parts from reference TRBV30 and TRBJ2-7): SQTIHQWPATLVQPVGSPLSLECTVEGTSNPNLYWYRQAAGRGLQLLFYSVGIGQISSEVPQNLSASRPQDRQFILSSKKLLLSDSGFYLCAWSPPRGRNYEQYFGPGTRLTVT.

The chain carries TRBV5-1 and TRBJ1-1, with D perhaps TRBD1 (6 bases). Trimming cost V 3 bases and J 3 bases, with 24 bases left between them. The CDR3 length is 18 residues. Germline V gene sequence: CDR1 SGHRS, CDR2 YFSETQ. The CDR3 sequence is CASSSQGPSSGTYTEAFF. CDR3 sequence (DNA): TGCGCCAGCAGCTCCCAGGGGCCCTCCTCAGGAACGTACACTGAAGCTTTCTTT.

In its sample, this clone was seen once. The chain is built from TRBV5-6 and TRBJ2-5, with TRBD1 as a possible D gene (8 bases). Trimming pared 0 bases from V and 7 bases from J, leaving 13 bases between. The CDR3 spans 14 residues. Germline CDR1 is SGHDT and CDR2 is YYEEEE. In DNA form, the CDR3 reads TGTGCCAGCAGCTTGGCAGGGGGCGGGGGGACCCAGTACTTC. Its translation is CASSLAGGGGTQYF.

This clone occurred a few times. The V call is TRBV6-5, the J call TRBJ2-5; D is perhaps TRBD1 (5 bases). The closer fit of TRBJ2-7 to the DNA end suggests the J call may be wrong. Germline V gives CDR1 MNHEY, CDR2 SVGAGI. The CDR3 is 12 amino acids. The CDR3 loop is CASSQGPNEQYF. The CDR3 DNA reads as TGTGCCAGCAGCCAGGGTCCCAACGAGCAGTACTTC.

The chain couples TRBV10-2 to TRBJ1-4, with D maybe TRBD1 (5 bases). The V gene lost 0 bases and the J gene lost 8 bases, with 10 bases spanning the gap. CDR1 and CDR2 from the germline V gene are WSHSY and SAAADI. The length of the CDR3 is 14 residues. As DNA, the CDR3 is TGCGCCAGCAGTGAGTCTGGAGGGGACGAAAAACTGTTTTTT. Encoded protein: CASSESGGDEKLFF.

The chain employs TRBV28 and TRBJ1-6; 7 bases align to TRBD1. Per germline, CDR1 MDHEN and CDR2 SYDVKM. The CDR3 is 16 amino acids. V was clipped by 6 bases and J by 8 bases; unmatched bases: 13. The CDR3 loop reads CASSSTGALPDSPLHF. DNA of the CDR3: TGTGCCAGCAGCTCAACAGGGGCCCTCCCCGATTCACCCCTCCACTTT.

This clone is labeled medium-sized. This chain joins TRBV21-1 and TRBJ1-1; TRBD1, the table's D call, lacks a check against the DNA. TRBV21-1 is reported as a pseudogene. The CDR3 is 18 amino acids. Written as DNA, the CDR3 is TGTGCCAGCGAAAGCCTTTCTACAGGGAAAGTTCTTGATACTGAAGCTTTCTTT. As protein: CASESLSTGKVLDTEAFF.